What follows are 22 T cell receptor beta chains derived from one specimen sequenced in a study of human T cells and chemical hapten exposure. A single record per CDR3 protein comes from TCRdb applying MiXCR to the RACE reads. Among 65,000 or so distinct CDR3 sequences listed, about 6.5% were seen once. Time point indicated: healthy volunteer bleed at 6 weeks. Someone pulled total RNA out of unfractionated whole blood. The sample consisted of whole blood. All receptors come from a female donor in good health. Some clones in this sample may be carry-over from other donors' samples.

This clonotype was detected many times. The chain combines TRBV6-6 with TRBJ1-5; 9 nucleotides align to TRBD1. The V segment lost 0 bases and the J segment 7 bases; nucleotides outside the gene matches: 4. In germline, CDR1 is MNHNY, CDR2 SVGAGI (reference sequence). The CDR3 spans 15 residues. This CDR3 is CASSYSGQGLQPQHF. The CDR3 DNA sequence: TGTGCCAGCAGTTACTCGGGACAGGGCTTACAGCCCCAGCATTTT.

This clonotype was seen a single time. A single base separates this from a much larger clone, so it may be a read error. The chain is built from TRBV12-3 or TRBV12-4 and TRBJ1-2; 8 positions agree with TRBD1. The CDR3 loop spans 14 amino acids. The CDR3 here is CASSIRGPDYGDTF. The CDR3 DNA sequence: TGTGCCAGCAGTATCAGGGGGCCTGACTATGGCGACACCTTC.

This clonotype was counted many times. This chain connects TRBV6-6 to TRBJ2-7, with TRBD2 identical over 12 bases. CDR1 MNHNY and CDR2 SVGAGI come from the germline V gene (reference sequence). V lost 8 bases to trimming and J lost 7 bases; unmatched junction nucleotides: 9. The CDR3 consists of 14 residues. The CDR3 DNA is TGTGCCAGCCGACTAGCGGGAGAGGTGGGGGAGCAGTACTTC. Amino acids: CASRLAGEVGEQYF.

This clonotype has at least ten counts. The chain carries TRBV6-6 and TRBJ2-7; 11 nucleotides align to TRBD2. CDR3 length equals 16 residues. CDR1 is MNHNY, CDR2 SVGAGI, per germline (reference sequence). The V segment lost 7 bases and the J segment 5 bases; nucleotides outside the gene matches: 13. CDR3 bases: TGTGCCAGCACTAAAGGTACACTAGCGGGAGTAAACGAGCAGTACTTC. Its translation: CASTKGTLAGVNEQYF.

This chain uses TRBV2 with TRBJ1-2, with D possibly matching TRBD1 (6 bases). The length of the CDR3 is 13 residues. Germline V gene lookup returns CDR1 SNHLY and CDR2 FYNNEI. Trimming stripped 4 bases from V and 6 bases from J, with 12 bases between. The CDR3 nucleotides are TGTGCCAGCAGTGGAGGGACATTCGATGGCTACACCTTC. Protein product: CASSGGTFDGYTF.

The V gene is TRBV6-1, the J gene TRBJ1-2; D is undetermined. Trimming stripped 2 bases from V and 3 bases from J, with 7 bases between. There are 13 residues in the CDR3. Per the germline V gene, CDR1 is MNHNS and CDR2 is SASEGT. CDR3 sequence: CASSESQDYGYTF. The CDR3 DNA sequence: TGTGCCAGCAGTGAAAGTCAGGACTATGGCTACACCTTC.

DNA for the CDR3: TGTGCCAGCAGCGAATTAGCGACAGATACGCAGTATTTT. As protein: CASSELATDTQYF. The chain carries TRBV7-9 and TRBJ2-3, with D tentatively TRBD2 (5 bases). Deletions cut 5 bases from V and 3 bases from J, with 9 bases between. Germline V gene sequence: CDR1 SEHNR, CDR2 FQNEAQ (reference sequence). The CDR3 covers 13 residues.

This clonotype was seen many times. The chain carries TRBV27 and TRBJ2-3, with 10 positions matching TRBD2. CDR1 and CDR2 from the germline V gene are MNHEY and SMNVEV (reference sequence). The CDR3 contains 15 residues. With V trimmed by 3 bases and J by 3 bases, 3 bases remained unmatched. The CDR3 nucleotides read TGTGCCAGCAGTTTGCTAGCGGGAGTGACAGATACGCAGTATTTT. Translated: CASSLLAGVTDTQYF.

This rearrangement joins TRBV14 to TRBJ2-3; no firm D call. The length of the CDR3 is 14 residues. The V gene's germline CDR1 is SGHDN and CDR2 FVKESK. V lost 0 bases to trimming and J lost 8 bases, with 12 bases between them. The CDR3: CASSQDQVLGTQYF. The CDR3 nucleotides are TGTGCCAGCAGCCAAGATCAGGTTCTTGGTACGCAGTATTTT. The entire variable domain, with the rest obtained from reference TRBV14 and TRBJ2-3, is as follows: EAGVTQFPSHSVIEKGQTVTLRCDPISGHDNLYWYRRVMGKEIKFLLHFVKESKQDESGMPNNRFLAERTGGTYSTLKVQPAELEDSGVYFCASSQDQVLGTQYFGPGTRLTVL.

This clonotype was counted ten times or more. The V call is TRBV20-1, the J call TRBJ2-3; 7 positions agree with TRBD2. The CDR3 has 14 amino acids. Germline CDR1 DFQATT, CDR2 SNEGSKA (reference sequence). V gave up 4 bases and J gave up 4 bases; unmatched junction bases: 8. The CDR3, as DNA: TGCAGTGCTAACTCGGGAGGCCGGGCAGATACGCAGTATTTT. Protein product: CSANSGGRADTQYF.

This clonotype was observed a handful of times. The rearrangement joins TRBV30 to TRBJ1-5; 8 bases are shared with TRBD1. This CDR3 is 18 amino acids long. V lost 2 bases to trimming and J lost 3 bases; unmatched junction nucleotides: 15. Germline loops: CDR1 GTSNPN, CDR2 SVGIG (reference sequence). The CDR3 nucleotides are TGTGCCTGGAGTCCCTCGGACAGGGCCCTCCCGGCCAATCAGCCCCAGCATTTT. It is translated as CAWSPSDRALPANQPQHF.

This clonotype has ten or more counts. The chain has TRBV30 and TRBJ1-3, with TRBD1 matching over 7 bases. V was clipped by 3 bases and J by 2 bases; unmatched bases: 4. The CDR3 has 14 amino acids. Per germline, CDR1 GTSNPN and CDR2 SVGIG (reference sequence). The DNA of the CDR3 is TGTGCCTGGAGCCCGGGACAGCCTGGAAACACCATATATTTT. This translates into CAWSPGQPGNTIYF.

The sample holds a few counts of this clonotype. The chain carries TRBV12-3 or TRBV12-4 and TRBJ2-6, with D perhaps TRBD1 (6 bases). The CDR3 is 17 amino acids. V shed 4 bases and J shed 0 bases, with 13 bases lying between them. The CDR3 nucleotides are TGTGCCAGCAGTTCGACAGGAAGGTCCTCTGGGGCCAACGTCCTGACTTTC. This translates into CASSSTGRSSGANVLTF.

This clonotype was observed many times. V is TRBV29-1 and J is TRBJ2-3; D might be TRBD2 (5 bases). Germline assignment: CDR1 SQVTM and CDR2 ANQGSEA. This CDR3 spans 15 amino acids. V shed 7 bases and J shed 0 bases, with 17 bases lying between them. CDR3 sequence reads: CSALPIAQSTDTQYF. Here the CDR3 DNA reads TGCAGCGCCCTACCTATAGCGCAAAGCACAGATACGCAGTATTTT.

This clonotype was counted between two and nine times. The chain employs TRBV6-1 and TRBJ2-3, with TRBD2 matching 7 bases. The CDR3 is 15 amino acids. Trimming cost V 8 bases and J 0 bases; bases outside gene matches: 8. Germline V gene data show CDR1 as MNHNS and CDR2 as SASEGT. The CDR3 loop is CASLRGTTSTDTQYF. CDR3 nucleotide sequence: TGTGCCAGCCTGCGGGGGACTACCAGCACAGATACGCAGTATTTT.

This clonotype was recorded a few times. The chain has TRBV29-1 and TRBJ1-5; the D is unclear. V gave up 7 bases and J gave up 0 bases, with 16 bases separating them. This CDR3 has 15 residues. The germline V gene has CDR1 SQVTM and CDR2 ANQGSEA. CDR3: CSASTTADSNQPQHF. The DNA of the CDR3 is TGCAGCGCTTCGACGACCGCTGATAGCAATCAGCCCCAGCATTTT.

A few counts support this clonotype. The rearrangement uses TRBV29-1 and TRBJ2-7; D unresolved. The V and J ends lost 0 bases and 5 bases respectively, with 11 bases between them. Germline V CDR1 and CDR2: SQVTM, ANQGSEA. CDR3 length equals 13 residues. The CDR3 spells CSVEDTSRNEQYF. DNA of the CDR3: TGCAGCGTTGAAGATACAAGTCGCAACGAGCAGTACTTC.

Only a few counts were recorded for this clonotype. The V and J genes are TRBV6-1 and TRBJ2-3, with TRBD2 matching over 8 bases. The germline V gene encodes CDR1 MNHNS and CDR2 SASEGT. The CDR3 totals 13 residues. The CDR3 region has the DNA TGTGCGTCCAGCGGGAGACGCACAGATACGCAGTATTTT. It encodes CASSGRRTDTQYF.

The chain combines TRBV7-2 with TRBJ2-3; D is ambiguous. V dropped 1 base and J dropped 1 base, with 9 bases sitting between them. The CDR3 runs 15 residues. Germline V lookup: CDR1 SGHTA, CDR2 FQGNSA. CDR3: CASSLGAPGTDTQYF. CDR3 bases: TGTGCCAGCAGCTTAGGGGCGCCGGGCACAGATACGCAGTATTTT.

The gene calls are TRBV25-1 and TRBJ1-1; 8 bases fit TRBD1. From germline, CDR1 is MGHDK and CDR2 SYGVNS. The CDR3 is made up of 15 amino acids. The J segment lost 2 bases and the V segment lost 5 bases, leaving 7 bases of the junction unmatched. The CDR3, as DNA: TGTGCCAGCAGTCTCCCCGGACAGGGTAACACTGAAGCTTTCTTT. This codes for CASSLPGQGNTEAFF.

This clonotype has just a few counts. The chain has TRBV12-3 or TRBV12-4 and TRBJ1-1; 7 bases agree with TRBD1. The CDR3 totals 16 residues. Unmatched junction bases numbered 16, after V lost 6 bases and J lost 6 bases. The CDR3 here is CASRFLEQGPRAEAFF. CDR3 DNA sequence: TGTGCCAGCAGATTCCTCGAACAGGGGCCCAGAGCTGAAGCTTTCTTT.

This clonotype was recorded many times. V is TRBV4-2 and J is TRBJ1-1; no definite D call. The CDR3 has 13 amino acids. V was clipped by 1 base and J by 1 base, with 4 bases between them. Germline V gene lookup returns CDR1 LGHNA and CDR2 YNFKEQ. The CDR3 is CASSQAKNTEAFF. CDR3 nucleotides: TGTGCCAGCAGCCAAGCCAAGAACACTGAAGCTTTCTTT.